Each of the 26 T cell receptor beta chains below was sequenced from the same sample in a study of vaccination effects on CD4 cells after COVID-19 (dated by TCRdb to about 2022). Antigen specificity for these receptors is unknown. In the ViraFEST assay, PBMC were stimulated with viral peptide pools, and TCR sequencing was then used to find antigen-specific CD4+ T cell clonotypes based on their expansion. After around 11 days of culture, CD4+ T cells were isolated with the EasySep CD4+ T cell isolation kit. None of the healthy vaccine recipients had a prior SARS-CoV-2 infection, which was confirmed by nucleocapsid antibody tests that came back negative both before and after vaccination. Libraries were constructed by the immunoSEQ multiplex PCR assay. Held by TCRdb, this immuneACCESS table contains in-frame sequences only and omits some clones. Under half of the omission traces to an unresolved V gene where checked; the cause of the rest is unknown. Here the sample has 30,000 to 45,000 clones; roughly two thirds occur a single time. The leading ten clones occupy approximately 22% of the sample.

The sequencing here drew on CD4+ T cells from PBMCs cultured with SARS-CoV-2 spike peptides, taken before COVID-19 vaccination. The label giving this sample's cell subset or site can be read as: SARS-CoV-2 spike overlapping peptide pool stimulation. These receptors originate from a human donor who received a COVID-19 vaccine.

The chain recombines TRBV29-1 with TRBJ2-6, with D uncertain. Trimming took 7 bases from V and 4 from J, leaving 8 bases between them. This CDR3 region has 12 residues. The V gene's germline CDR1 is SQVTM and CDR2 ANQGSEA. The CDR3 loop is CSAQVGANVLTF. CDR3 DNA sequence: TGCAGCGCTCAAGTCGGGGCCAACGTCCTGACTTTC.

The chain couples TRBV5-1 to TRBJ1-1, with D uncertain. Germline values: CDR1 SGHRS, CDR2 YFSETQ. This CDR3 spans 14 amino acids. The V end was cut by 3 bases, the J end by 4 bases, with 13 bases between. This chain's CDR3 is CASSSMALLTEAFF. As DNA, the CDR3 is TGCGCCAGCAGCTCCATGGCCCTGCTCACTGAAGCTTTCTTT. Supplemented by reference TRBV5-1 and TRBJ1-1, the full variable domain reads KAGVTQTPRYLIKTRGQQVTLSCSPISGHRSVSWYQQTPGQGLQFLFEYFSETQRNKGNFPGRFSGRQFSNSRSEMNVSTLELGDSALYLCASSSMALLTEAFFGQGTRLTVV.

The chain couples TRBV7-2 to TRBJ1-2; TRBD1 matches at 7 bases. The V and J ends lost 5 bases and 8 bases, in that order; junction bases with no gene match: 14. The CDR3 length is 15 residues. Looked up from germline, CDR1 is SGHTA and CDR2 is FQGNSA. The CDR3 coding sequence is TGTGCCAGCAGCGTAGACCGGGACAGCACTCGGGGCTACACCTTC. Translating gives CASSVDRDSTRGYTF.

The J gene is TRBJ2-7, the V gene TRBV18, with a weak D call TRBD1 (6 bases). Germline-derived CDR1 and CDR2 are KGHSH and LQKENI. The CDR3 is 13 residues long. Trimming removed 1 base at V and 7 bases at J, with 11 bases between. Written as DNA, the CDR3 is TGTGCCAGCTCACCACAACAGGGTGGGGAGCAGTACTTC. It encodes CASSPQQGGEQYF.

The J gene is TRBJ2-1, the V gene TRBV6-1; 9 nucleotides match TRBD2. There are 15 residues in the CDR3. CDR1 MNHNS and CDR2 SASEGT come from the germline V gene. J gave up 2 bases and V 3 bases, and 2 bases lay outside the gene matches. CDR3 nucleotides: TGTGCCAGCAGTGAGGGCGGGAGGGCCTACAATGAGCAGTTCTTC. Encoded protein: CASSEGGRAYNEQFF.

This chain uses TRBV3-1 (or the pseudogene TRBV3-2) with TRBJ1-3, with TRBD1 matching over 7 bases. The CDR3 runs to 19 residues. Germline CDR1 and CDR2: LGHDT and YNNKEL (reference sequence). V was pared by 3 bases and J by 7 bases, with 21 bases of the junction left unmatched. The DNA of the CDR3 is TGTGCCAGCAGCCAGGCGCAACTTAGGGACAGTCCTTCCGAGAACACCATATATTTT. Translating it yields CASSQAQLRDSPSENTIYF.

The chain has TRBV27 and TRBJ2-5; TRBD2 might be the D (5 bases). V was clipped by 5 bases and J by 4 bases, with 14 bases between them. CDR1 is MNHEY and CDR2 is SMNVEV in the germline V gene (reference sequence). This CDR3 has 14 amino acids. In DNA, the CDR3 is TGTGCCAGCAGTCCGTCAAATCGGGGAGAGACCCAGTACTTC. It encodes CASSPSNRGETQYF.

This sequence joins TRBV5-4 and TRBJ2-1; 9 bases map to TRBD2. The CDR3 spans 17 residues. Per germline, CDR1 SGHNT and CDR2 YYREEE (reference sequence). V was clipped by 0 bases and J by 2 bases; unmatched bases: 6. CDR3 bases: TGTGCCAGCAGCTTGGGGTCCAGCGGGAGGACCTACAATGAGCAGTTCTTC. This encodes CASSLGSSGRTYNEQFF.

V gene TRBV5-1 combines with J gene TRBJ2-1; D remains ambiguous. The CDR3 sequence is 13 residues long. Trimming removed 0 bases at V and 7 bases at J, with 8 bases between. CDR1 is SGHRS and CDR2 is YFSETQ in the germline V gene. CDR3 sequence reads: CASSLGYGNEQFF. The CDR3 DNA reads as TGCGCCAGCAGCTTGGGCTACGGGAATGAGCAGTTCTTC.

CDR3 residues: CASSLSNQPQHF. The CDR3 bases are TGTGCCAGCAGCCTTTCTAATCAGCCCCAGCATTTT. The chain couples TRBV7-8 to TRBJ1-5; D unclear. The CDR3 totals 12 residues. Trimming left V 5 bases short and J 4 bases short, with 6 bases between. Germline V CDR1 and CDR2: SGHVS, FQNEAQ.

This sequence joins TRBV6-5 and TRBJ2-5; D is possibly TRBD1 (6 bases). Trimming pared 8 bases from V and 1 base from J, leaving 17 bases between. The CDR3 extends over 15 amino acids. CDR1 and CDR2 (germline): MNHEY, SVGAGI. CDR3 nucleotide sequence: TGTGCCAGCCAATACAGGGCGCTCATCCAAGAGACCCAGTACTTC. Translated: CASQYRALIQETQYF.

The chain joins TRBV5-4 to TRBJ1-1, with D perhaps matching TRBD1 (6 bases). V lost 1 base to trimming and J lost 0 bases, with 10 bases between them. Germline V gene sequence: CDR1 SGHNT, CDR2 YYREEE (reference sequence). The CDR3 has 15 residues. CDR3 protein: CASSLNGDMNTEAFF. The CDR3 coding sequence is TGTGCCAGCAGCTTGAATGGGGACATGAACACTGAAGCTTTCTTT.

The genes are TRBV5-5 and TRBJ1-1, with D uncertain. Per germline, CDR1 SGHKS and CDR2 YYEKEE (reference sequence). The CDR3 sequence is 14 residues long. With 0 bases removed from V and 7 bases from J, the gap between germline ends came to 13 bases. As DNA, the CDR3 is TGTGCCAGCAGCTTGGCGGTGACATGGGGTGAAGCTTTCTTT. Translation: CASSLAVTWGEAFF.

The gene calls are TRBV9 and TRBJ1-2, with a tentative D call TRBD1 (6 bases). Germline V gene data show CDR1 as SGDLS and CDR2 as YYNGEE. V lost 4 bases to trimming and J lost 2 bases, with 18 bases between them. The CDR3 loop spans 16 amino acids. This CDR3 reads CASSPQQGRWNYGYTF. CDR3 nucleotide sequence: TGTGCCAGCAGCCCTCAACAGGGAAGGTGGAACTATGGCTACACCTTC.

This clone is medium-sized (0.01 to 0.1%). The V call is TRBV6-5, the J call TRBJ1-1; D remains ambiguous. There are 13 residues in the CDR3. V was shortened by 8 bases and J by 4 bases, with 14 bases between the two germline ends. The germline CDR1 and CDR2 sequences are MNHEY and SVGAGI. This CDR3 reads CASRVATGTEAFF. The CDR3 DNA sequence: TGTGCCAGCCGGGTCGCGACGGGCACTGAAGCTTTCTTT.

The chain couples TRBV9 to TRBJ1-1, with a possible D match to TRBD1 (6 bases). The CDR3 has 16 amino acids. V was pared by 3 bases and J by 4 bases, with 19 bases between. Per germline, CDR1 SGDLS and CDR2 YYNGEE. CDR3 amino acids: CASSGLGRTASTEAFF. Written as DNA, the CDR3 is TGTGCCAGCAGCGGCCTGGGACGGACAGCGAGCACTGAAGCTTTCTTT.

The chain joins TRBV3-1 (or the pseudogene TRBV3-2) to TRBJ2-3, with D possibly TRBD2 on 6 matching bases. V lost 2 bases to trimming and J lost 1 base, with 7 bases between them. This CDR3 is 14 amino acids long. Germline lookup yields CDR1 LGHDT and CDR2 YNNKEL (reference sequence). CDR3 sequence reads: CASSQLAGTDTQYF. As DNA, the CDR3 is TGTGCCAGCAGCCAATTAGCGGGCACAGATACGCAGTATTTT.

This chain uses TRBV9 with TRBJ2-1, with D possibly TRBD1 on 6 matching bases. In germline, CDR1 is SGDLS, CDR2 YYNGEE. V lost 4 bases, J lost 5 bases, and 13 bases lay in between. The CDR3 runs to 14 residues. CDR3 nucleotides: TGTGCCAGCAGCCCCAGACAGGTAGACAATGAGCAGTTCTTC. It yields the protein CASSPRQVDNEQFF.

J is TRBJ2-1 and V is TRBV6-2 or TRBV6-3; the D gene could be TRBD1 or TRBD2 (5 bases each). V lost 5 bases and J lost 4, with 21 bases in between. This CDR3 is built from 17 residues. Germline V gives CDR1 MNHEY, CDR2 SVGEGT. The CDR3 bases are TGTGCCAGCAGTAAGGGACGCGGGCAGGCTAAATACAATGAGCAGTTCTTC. This codes for CASSKGRGQAKYNEQFF.

This clone was found a few times. The chain is built from TRBV11-2 and TRBJ1-2; 7 nucleotides match TRBD1. Looked up from germline, CDR1 is SGHAT and CDR2 is FQNNGV. The CDR3 spans 12 residues. V trimming: 5 bases; J trimming: 8 bases; junction bases outside the gene matches: 5. CDR3 loop: CASSPRGEGYTF. CDR3 bases: TGTGCCAGCAGCCCCAGGGGGGAAGGCTACACCTTC.

V and J are TRBV6-5 and TRBJ1-5; D not resolved. V lost 5 bases, J lost 5 bases, and 10 bases lay in between. Germline loops: CDR1 MNHEY, CDR2 SVGAGI. There are 13 residues in the CDR3. CDR3 residues: CASSKEWDQPQHF. The CDR3 nucleotides are TGTGCCAGCAGTAAGGAGTGGGATCAGCCCCAGCATTTT.

The chain has TRBV19 and TRBJ2-5; the D is unclear. The germline V gene encodes CDR1 LNHDA and CDR2 SQIVND (reference sequence). V lost 3 bases and J 1 base, leaving 9 bases between the germline ends. This CDR3 contains 14 residues. The DNA for the CDR3 is TGTGCCAGTAGTATCCACAGCCTCCAAGAGACCCAGTACTTC. This sequence encodes CASSIHSLQETQYF.

This clone is labeled medium-sized (0.01 to 0.1%). The genes are TRBV4-1 and TRBJ1-5, with 7 bases aligning to TRBD1. The CDR3 loop spans 15 amino acids. Germline V CDR1 and CDR2: MGHRA, YSYEKL. V lost 0 bases to trimming and J lost 5 bases; unmatched junction nucleotides: 4. The CDR3 reads CASSQEGTVDQPQHF. The CDR3 DNA is TGCGCCAGCAGCCAAGAAGGGACAGTCGATCAGCCCCAGCATTTT.

The CDR3 loop is CASSFPPGDNSPLHF. The CDR3 nucleotides are TGTGCCAGCAGCTTTCCCCCAGGTGATAATTCACCCCTCCACTTT. The V call is TRBV5-8, the J call TRBJ1-6; no reliable D call. Germline assignment: CDR1 SGHTS and CDR2 YDEGEE. The CDR3 spans 15 residues. V dropped 2 bases and J dropped 5 bases, with 11 bases sitting between them.

The table lists this clone with a few counts. This chain connects TRBV5-6 to TRBJ1-2; 8 bases match TRBD1. CDR3 length equals 17 residues. Germline V gene data show CDR1 as SGHDT and CDR2 as YYEEEE. Germline trimming cut 0 bases from V and 6 bases from J; bases unmatched to any gene: 13. The CDR3 loop is CASSLARLGTGGNGYTF. CDR3 DNA: TGTGCCAGCAGCTTGGCTCGGCTGGGCACAGGGGGAAATGGCTACACCTTC.

This clone has only one observation. The V and J genes are TRBV30 and TRBJ1-1; D gene uncertain. This CDR3 has 12 amino acids. Germline CDR1 GTSNPN, CDR2 SVGIG (reference sequence). The V and J ends lost 8 bases and 6 bases respectively, with 16 bases between them. CDR3 sequence (DNA): TGTGCCCGGCGACGGGAAGAGGCTGAAGCTTTCTTT. Translation gives CARRREEAEAFF.